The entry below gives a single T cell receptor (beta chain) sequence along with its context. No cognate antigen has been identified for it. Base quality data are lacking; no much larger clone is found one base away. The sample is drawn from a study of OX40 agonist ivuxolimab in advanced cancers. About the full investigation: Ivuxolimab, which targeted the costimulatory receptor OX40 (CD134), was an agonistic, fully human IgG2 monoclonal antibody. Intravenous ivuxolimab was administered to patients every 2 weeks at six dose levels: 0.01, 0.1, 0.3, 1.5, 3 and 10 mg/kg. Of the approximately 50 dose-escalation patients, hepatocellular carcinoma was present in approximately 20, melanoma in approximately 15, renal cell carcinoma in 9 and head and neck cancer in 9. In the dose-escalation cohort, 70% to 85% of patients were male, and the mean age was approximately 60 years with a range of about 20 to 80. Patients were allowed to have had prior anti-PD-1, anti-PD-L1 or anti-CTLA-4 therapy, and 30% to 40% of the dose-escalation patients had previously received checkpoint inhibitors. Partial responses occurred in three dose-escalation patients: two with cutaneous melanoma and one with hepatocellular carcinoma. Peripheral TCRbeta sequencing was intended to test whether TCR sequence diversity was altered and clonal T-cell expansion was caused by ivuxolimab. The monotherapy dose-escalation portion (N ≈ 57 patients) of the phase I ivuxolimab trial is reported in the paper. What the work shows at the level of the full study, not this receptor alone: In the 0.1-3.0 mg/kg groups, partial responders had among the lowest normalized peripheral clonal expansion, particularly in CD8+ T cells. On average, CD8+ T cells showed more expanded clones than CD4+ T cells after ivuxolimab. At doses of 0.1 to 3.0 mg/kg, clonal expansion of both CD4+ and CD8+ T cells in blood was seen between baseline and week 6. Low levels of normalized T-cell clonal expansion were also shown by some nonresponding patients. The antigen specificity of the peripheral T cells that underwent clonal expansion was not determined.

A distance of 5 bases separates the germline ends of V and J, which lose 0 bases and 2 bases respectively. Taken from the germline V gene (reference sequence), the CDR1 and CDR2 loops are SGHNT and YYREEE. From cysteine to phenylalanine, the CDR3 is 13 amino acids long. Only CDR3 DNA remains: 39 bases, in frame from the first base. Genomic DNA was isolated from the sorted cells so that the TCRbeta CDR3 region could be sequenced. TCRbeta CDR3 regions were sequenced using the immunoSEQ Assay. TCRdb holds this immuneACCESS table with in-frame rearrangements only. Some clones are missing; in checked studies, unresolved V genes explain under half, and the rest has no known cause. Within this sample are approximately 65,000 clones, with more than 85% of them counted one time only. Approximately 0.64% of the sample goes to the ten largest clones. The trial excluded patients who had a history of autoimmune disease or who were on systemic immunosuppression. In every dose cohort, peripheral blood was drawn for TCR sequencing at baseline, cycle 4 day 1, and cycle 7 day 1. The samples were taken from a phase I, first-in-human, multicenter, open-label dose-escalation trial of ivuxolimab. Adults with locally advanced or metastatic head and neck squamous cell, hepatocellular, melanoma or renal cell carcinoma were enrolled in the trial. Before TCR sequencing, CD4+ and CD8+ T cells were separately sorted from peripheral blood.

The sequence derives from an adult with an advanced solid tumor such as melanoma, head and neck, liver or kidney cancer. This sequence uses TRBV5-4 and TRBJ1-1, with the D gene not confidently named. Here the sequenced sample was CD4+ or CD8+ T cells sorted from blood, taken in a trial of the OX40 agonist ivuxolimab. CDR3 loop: CASSLDPNTEAFF. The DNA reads TGTGCCAGCAGCTTGGACCCAAACACTGAAGCTTTCTTT.